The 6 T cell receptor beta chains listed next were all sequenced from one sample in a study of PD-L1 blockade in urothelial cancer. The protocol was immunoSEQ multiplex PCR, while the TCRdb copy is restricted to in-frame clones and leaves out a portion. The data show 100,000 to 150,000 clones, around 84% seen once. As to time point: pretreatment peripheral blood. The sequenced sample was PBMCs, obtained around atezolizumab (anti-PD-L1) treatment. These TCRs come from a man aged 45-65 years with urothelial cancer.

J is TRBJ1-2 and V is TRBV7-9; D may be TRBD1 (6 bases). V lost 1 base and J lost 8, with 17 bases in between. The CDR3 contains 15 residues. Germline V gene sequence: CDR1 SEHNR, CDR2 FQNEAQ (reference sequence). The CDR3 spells CASSLGARGTTGYTF. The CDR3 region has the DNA TGTGCCAGCAGCTTAGGGGCCAGGGGAACTACGGGCTACACCTTC.

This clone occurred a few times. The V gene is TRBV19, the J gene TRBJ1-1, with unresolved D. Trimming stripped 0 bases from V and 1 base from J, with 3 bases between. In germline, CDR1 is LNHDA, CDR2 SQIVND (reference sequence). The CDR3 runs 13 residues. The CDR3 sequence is CASSIDQNTEAFF. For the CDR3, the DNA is TGTGCCAGTAGTATAGATCAGAACACTGAAGCTTTCTTT.

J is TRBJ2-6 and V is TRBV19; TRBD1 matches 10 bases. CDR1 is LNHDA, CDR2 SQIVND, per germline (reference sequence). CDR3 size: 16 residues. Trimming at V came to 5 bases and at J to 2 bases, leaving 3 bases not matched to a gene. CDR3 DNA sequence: TGTGCCAGTAGTCCCGGGACAGGGGCTGGGGCCAACGTCCTGACTTTC. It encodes CASSPGTGAGANVLTF.

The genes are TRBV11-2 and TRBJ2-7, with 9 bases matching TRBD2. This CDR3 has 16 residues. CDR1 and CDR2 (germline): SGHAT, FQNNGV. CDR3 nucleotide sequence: TGTGCCAGCAGCTTAGGGGTTAGCGGGAGAGCGTCACGTACCGCGGTC. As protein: CASSLGVSGRASRTAV.

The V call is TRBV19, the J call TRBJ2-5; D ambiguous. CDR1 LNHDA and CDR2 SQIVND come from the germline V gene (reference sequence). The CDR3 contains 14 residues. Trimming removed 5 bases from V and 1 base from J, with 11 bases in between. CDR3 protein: CASSPRAFQETQYF. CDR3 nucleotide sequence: TGTGCCAGTAGTCCTAGAGCTTTCCAAGAGACCCAGTACTTC.

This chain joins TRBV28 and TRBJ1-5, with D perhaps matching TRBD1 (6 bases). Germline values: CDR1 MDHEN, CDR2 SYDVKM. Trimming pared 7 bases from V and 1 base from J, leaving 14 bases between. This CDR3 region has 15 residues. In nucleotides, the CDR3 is TGTGCCAGCACCCTTACAGGGTTGAGCAATCAGCCCCAGCATTTT. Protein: CASTLTGLSNQPQHF.